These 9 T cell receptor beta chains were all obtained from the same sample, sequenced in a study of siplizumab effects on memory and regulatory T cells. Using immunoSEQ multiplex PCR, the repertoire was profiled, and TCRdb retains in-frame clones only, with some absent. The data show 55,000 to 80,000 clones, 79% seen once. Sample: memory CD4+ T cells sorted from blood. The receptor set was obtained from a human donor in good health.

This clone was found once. This CDR3 reads CASRPTGVGNTIYF. DNA for the CDR3: TGTGCCAGCAGGCCAACAGGGGTGGGAAACACCATATATTTT. This sequence joins TRBV27 and TRBJ1-3, with 7 bases identical to TRBD1. CDR3 size: 14 residues. Trimming at V came to 6 bases and at J to 4 bases, leaving 6 bases not matched to a gene. CDR1 is MNHEY and CDR2 is SMNVEV in the germline V gene (reference sequence).

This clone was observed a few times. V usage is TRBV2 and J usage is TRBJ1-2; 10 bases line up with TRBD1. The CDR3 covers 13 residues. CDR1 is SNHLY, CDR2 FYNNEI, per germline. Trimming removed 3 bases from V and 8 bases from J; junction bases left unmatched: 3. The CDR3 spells CASSDDRGQGYTF. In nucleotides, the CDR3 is TGTGCCAGCAGTGACGACAGGGGGCAAGGCTACACCTTC.

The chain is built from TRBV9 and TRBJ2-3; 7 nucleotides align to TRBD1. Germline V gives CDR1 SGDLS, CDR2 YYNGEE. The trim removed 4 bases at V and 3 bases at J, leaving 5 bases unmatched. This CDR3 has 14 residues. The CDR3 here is CASSTTTGTDTQYF. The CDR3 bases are TGTGCCAGCAGCACCACGACAGGGACAGATACGCAGTATTTT.

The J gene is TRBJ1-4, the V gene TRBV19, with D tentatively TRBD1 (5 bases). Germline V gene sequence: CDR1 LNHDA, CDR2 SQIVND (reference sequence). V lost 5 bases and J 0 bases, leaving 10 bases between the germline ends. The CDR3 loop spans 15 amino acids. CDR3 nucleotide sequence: TGTGCCAGTAGTGCTGGGACGGCAACTAATGAAAAACTGTTTTTT. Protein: CASSAGTATNEKLFF.

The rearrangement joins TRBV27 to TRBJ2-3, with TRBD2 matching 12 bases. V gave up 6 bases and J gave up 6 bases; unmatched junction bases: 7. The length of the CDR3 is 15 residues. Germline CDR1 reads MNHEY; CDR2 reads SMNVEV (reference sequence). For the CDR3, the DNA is TGTGCCAGCAGGACTGGACTAGCGGGGATGGATACGCAGTATTTT. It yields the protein CASRTGLAGMDTQYF.

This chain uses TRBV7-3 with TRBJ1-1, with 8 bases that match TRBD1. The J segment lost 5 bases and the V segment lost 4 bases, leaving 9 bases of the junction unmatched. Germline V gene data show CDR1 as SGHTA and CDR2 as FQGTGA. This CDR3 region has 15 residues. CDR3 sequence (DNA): TGTGCCAGCAGCTCAATGACAGGGGCGGTGACTGAAGCTTTCTTT. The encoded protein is CASSSMTGAVTEAFF. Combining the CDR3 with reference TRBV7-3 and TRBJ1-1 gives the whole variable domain GAGVSQTPSNKVTEKGKYVELRCDPISGHTALYWYRQSLGQGPEFLIYFQGTGAADDSGLPNDRFFAVRPEGSVSTLKIQRTERGDSAVYLCASSSMTGAVTEAFFGQGTRLTVV.

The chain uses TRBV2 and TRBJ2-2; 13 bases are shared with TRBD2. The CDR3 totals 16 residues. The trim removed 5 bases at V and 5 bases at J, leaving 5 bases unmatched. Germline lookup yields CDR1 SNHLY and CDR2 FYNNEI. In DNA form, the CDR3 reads TGTGCCAGCAGTCCACTAGCGGGGGGGATTACCGGGGAGCTGTTTTTT. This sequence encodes CASSPLAGGITGELFF.

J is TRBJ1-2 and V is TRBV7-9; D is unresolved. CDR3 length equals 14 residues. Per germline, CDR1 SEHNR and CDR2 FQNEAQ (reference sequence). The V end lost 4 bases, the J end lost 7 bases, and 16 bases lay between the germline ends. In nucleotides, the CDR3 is TGTGCCAGCAGCTCCACCCGGACTCCAACTGGCTACACCTTC. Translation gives CASSSTRTPTGYTF.

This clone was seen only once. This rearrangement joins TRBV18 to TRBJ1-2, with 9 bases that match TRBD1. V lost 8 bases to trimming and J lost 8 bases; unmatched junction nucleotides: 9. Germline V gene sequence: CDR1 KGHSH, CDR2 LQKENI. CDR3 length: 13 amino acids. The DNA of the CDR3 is TGTGCCAGCACGGAACAGGGGGCGGAAGGCTACACCTTC. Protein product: CASTEQGAEGYTF. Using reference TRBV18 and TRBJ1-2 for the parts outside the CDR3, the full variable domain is NAGVMQNPRHLVRRRGQEARLRCSPMKGHSHVYWYRQLPEEGLKFMVYLQKENIIDESGMPKERFSAEFPKEGPSILRIQQVVRGDSAAYFCASTEQGAEGYTFGSGTRLTVV.